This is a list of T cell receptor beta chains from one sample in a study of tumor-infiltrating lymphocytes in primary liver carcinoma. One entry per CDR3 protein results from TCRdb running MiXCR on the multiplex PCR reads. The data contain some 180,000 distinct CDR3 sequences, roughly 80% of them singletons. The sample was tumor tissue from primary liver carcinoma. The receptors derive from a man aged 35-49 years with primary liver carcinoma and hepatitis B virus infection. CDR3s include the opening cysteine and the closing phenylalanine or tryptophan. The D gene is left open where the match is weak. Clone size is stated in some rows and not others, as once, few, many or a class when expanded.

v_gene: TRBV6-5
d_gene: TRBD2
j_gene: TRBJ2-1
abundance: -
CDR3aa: CASRSSGKAHIEQFF
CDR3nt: TGTGCCAGCAGGTCCAGCGGGAAAGCCCACATTGAGCAGTTCTTC

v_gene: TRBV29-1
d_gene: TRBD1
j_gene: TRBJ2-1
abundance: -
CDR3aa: CSPRIETGGGYEQFF
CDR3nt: TGTAGCCCAAGGATCGAGACAGGGGGTGGCTATGAGCAGTTCTTC

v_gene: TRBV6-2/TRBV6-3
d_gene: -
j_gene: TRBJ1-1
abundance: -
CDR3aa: CASSQGQQAEALF
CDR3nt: TGTGCCAGCAGCCAAGGACAACAGGCTGAGGCTCTCTTT

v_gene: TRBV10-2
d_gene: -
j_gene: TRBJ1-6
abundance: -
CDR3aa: CTTSESTVNSPLHF
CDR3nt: TGCACCACCAGTGAGTCCACGGTTAATTCACCCCTCCACTTT

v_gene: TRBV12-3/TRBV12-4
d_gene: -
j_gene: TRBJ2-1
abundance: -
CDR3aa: CASCFAGTSYNEQFF
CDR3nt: TGTGCTAGCTGTTTCGCGGGAACGTCCTACAATGAGCAGTTCTTC

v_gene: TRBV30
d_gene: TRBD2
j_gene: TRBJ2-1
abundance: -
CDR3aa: CDRSAGGSYNEQFF
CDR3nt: TGTGACAGGTCAGCGGGAGGGTCTTACAATGAGCAGTTCTTC

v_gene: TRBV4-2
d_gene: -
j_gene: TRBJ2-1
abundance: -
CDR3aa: CANSQGGVSGNEQLF
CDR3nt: TGTGCCAACAGCCAAGGAGGCGTGAGTGGCAATGAGCAGCTCTTC

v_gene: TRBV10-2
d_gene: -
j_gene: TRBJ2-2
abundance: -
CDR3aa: CASTHATWELFF
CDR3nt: TGCGCCAGCACCCACGCCACCTGGGAGCTGTTTTTT

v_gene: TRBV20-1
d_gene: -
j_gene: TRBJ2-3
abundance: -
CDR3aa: CSPKGGADTQYF
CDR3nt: TGCAGTCCAAAGGGGGGCGCAGATACGCAGTATTTT

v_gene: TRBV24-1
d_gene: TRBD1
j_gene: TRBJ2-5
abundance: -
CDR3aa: CAASHSGRQGATETQYF
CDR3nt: TGTGCCGCCAGTCATTCTGGGCGACAGGGGGCTACGGAGACCCAGTACTTC

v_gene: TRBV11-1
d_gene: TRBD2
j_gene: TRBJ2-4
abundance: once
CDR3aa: CVSSFPVTSGTKNIQHF
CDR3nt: TGTGTCAGCAGCTTTCCCGTGACTAGCGGGACCAAAAACATTCAACACTTC

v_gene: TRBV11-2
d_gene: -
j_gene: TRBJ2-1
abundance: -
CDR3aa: CASSPRTGPNEQFF
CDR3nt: TGTGCCAGCAGCCCTAGGACGGGGCCCAATGAGCAGTTCTTC

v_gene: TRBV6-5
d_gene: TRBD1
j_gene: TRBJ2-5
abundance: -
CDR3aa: CASSSQGESQYF
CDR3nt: TGTGCCAGCAGCTCCCAGGGGGAGAGCCAATACTTC

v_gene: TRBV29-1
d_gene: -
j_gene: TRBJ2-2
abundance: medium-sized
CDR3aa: CSVLREDTGELFF
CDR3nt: TGCAGCGTTCTCAGGGAGGACACCGGGGAGCTGTTTTTT

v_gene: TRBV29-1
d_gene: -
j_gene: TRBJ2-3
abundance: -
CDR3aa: CIVECCGNADTQYF
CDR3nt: TGCATCGTTGAGTGTTGCGGGAACGCAGACACGCAGTATTTT

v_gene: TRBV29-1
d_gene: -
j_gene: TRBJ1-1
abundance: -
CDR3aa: CSVEVLGASNTEAFF
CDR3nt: TGTAGCGTTGAAGTTTTGGGGGCTAGTAACACTGAAGCTTTCTTT

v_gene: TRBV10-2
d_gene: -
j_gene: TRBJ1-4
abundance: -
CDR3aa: CASSNAPKEKLFF
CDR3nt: TGCGCCAGCAGTAATGCCCCCAAAGAAAAACTGTTTTTT

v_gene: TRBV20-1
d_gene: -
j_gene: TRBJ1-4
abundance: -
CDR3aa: CSAGQGGKLFF
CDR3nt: TGCAGTGCCGGCCAAGGGGGAAAACTGTTTTTT

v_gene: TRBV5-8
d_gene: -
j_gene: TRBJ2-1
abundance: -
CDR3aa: CVSSEDGSSYNEQFF
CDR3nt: TGTGTCAGCAGTGAGGATGGGAGCTCCTACAATGAGCAGTTCTTC

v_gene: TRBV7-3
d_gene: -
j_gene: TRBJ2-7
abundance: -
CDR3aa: CVSSPPKGRNEQYF
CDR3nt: TGTGTCAGCAGCCCCCCCAAGGGGAGAAACGAACAGTACTTC

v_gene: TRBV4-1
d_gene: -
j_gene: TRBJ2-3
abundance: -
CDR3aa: CASSQEVSTSLLNQPQYF
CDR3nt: TGCGCCAGCAGCCAAGAGGTGTCGACATCACTACTCAATCAGCCCCAGTATTTT

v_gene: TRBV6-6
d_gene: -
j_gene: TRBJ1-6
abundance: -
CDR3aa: CASSYSGMISPLHF
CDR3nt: TGTGCCAGCAGTTACTCGGGAATGATCTCACCCCTCCACTTT

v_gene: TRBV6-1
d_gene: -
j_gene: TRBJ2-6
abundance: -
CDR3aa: CASSALDTISGVNVLTF
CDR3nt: TGTGCCAGCAGTGCCCTGGACACAATCTCTGGGGTCAACGTCCTGACTTTC

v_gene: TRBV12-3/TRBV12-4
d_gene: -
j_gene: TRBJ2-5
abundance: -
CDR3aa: CASSSLVEETQYF
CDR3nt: TGTGCCAGCAGTTCATTAGTGGAAGAGACCCAATACTTC

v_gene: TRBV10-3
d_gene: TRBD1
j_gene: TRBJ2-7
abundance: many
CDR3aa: CAIEKGGQGFEQYF
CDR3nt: TGTGCCATCGAAAAGGGGGGACAGGGGTTCGAGCAGTACTTC

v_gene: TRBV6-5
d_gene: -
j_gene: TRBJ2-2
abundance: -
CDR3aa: CSSSTKPRGRGELFF
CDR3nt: TGTTCCAGCAGTACGAAACCGCGAGGGAGAGGGGAACTGTTTTTT

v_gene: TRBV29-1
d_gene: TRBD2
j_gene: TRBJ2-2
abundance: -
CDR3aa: CNVGTSAANTGEVFF
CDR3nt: TGCAACGTTGGGACTAGCGCGGCGAACACCGGGGAAGTGTTTTTT

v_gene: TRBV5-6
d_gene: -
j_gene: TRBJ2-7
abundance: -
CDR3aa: CASDLSGVASTYEQYF
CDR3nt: TGTGCCAGCGACTTGTCGGGGGTAGCTAGCACCTATGAGCAGTACTTC

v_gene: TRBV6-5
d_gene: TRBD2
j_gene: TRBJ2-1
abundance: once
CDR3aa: CASSPDRGVSSYNEQFF
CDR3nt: TGTGCCAGCAGTCCAGATCGGGGGGTTAGCTCCTACAATGAACAGTTCTTC

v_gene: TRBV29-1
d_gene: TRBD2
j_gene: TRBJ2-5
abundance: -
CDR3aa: CGFRTSGSWVETQYF
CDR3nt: TGCGGCTTTCGGACTAGCGGGAGTTGGGTAGAGACCCAGTACTTC

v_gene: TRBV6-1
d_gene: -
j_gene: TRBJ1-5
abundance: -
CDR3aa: CASSEARTWLVDTQHF
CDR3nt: TGTGCCAGCAGTGAAGCGCGGACATGGTTAGTTGATACGCAGCATTTT

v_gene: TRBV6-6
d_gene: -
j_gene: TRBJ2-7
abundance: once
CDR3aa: CASGYQGEYEQYF
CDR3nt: TGTGCCAGCGGTTACCAGGGTGAGTACGAGCAGTACTTC

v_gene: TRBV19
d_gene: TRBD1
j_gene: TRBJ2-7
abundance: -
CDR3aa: CASNATGVNEQYF
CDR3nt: TGTGCCAGTAATGCAACAGGGGTGAACGAGCAGTACTTC

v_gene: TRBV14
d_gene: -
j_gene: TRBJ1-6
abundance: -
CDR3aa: CASNQLDRTAQPLHF
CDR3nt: TGTGCCAGCAACCAACTGGACCGGACCGCCCAACCCCTCCACTTT

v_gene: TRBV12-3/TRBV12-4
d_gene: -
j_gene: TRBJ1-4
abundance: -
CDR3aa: CASNLSEVGEKLFF
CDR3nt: TGTGCCAGCAATTTAAGTGAGGTTGGTGAAAAACTGTTTTTT

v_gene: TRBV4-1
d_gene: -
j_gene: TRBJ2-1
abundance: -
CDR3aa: CASSPEQARAYNEQFF
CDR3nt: TGCGCCAGCAGCCCCGAACAAGCGCGGGCTTACAATGAGCAGTTTTTC

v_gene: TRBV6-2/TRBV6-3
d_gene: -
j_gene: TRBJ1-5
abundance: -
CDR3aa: CATSYRPSNQHQHF
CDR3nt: TGTGCCACCAGTTACCGACCTAGCAATCAGCACCAGCATTTT

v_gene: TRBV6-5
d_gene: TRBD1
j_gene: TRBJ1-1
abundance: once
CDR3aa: CASGRTGEREAFF
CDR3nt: TGTGCCAGTGGTAGGACAGGGGAAAGAGAAGCTTTCTTT

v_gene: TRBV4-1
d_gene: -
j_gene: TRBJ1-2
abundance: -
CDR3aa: CASCSPVRAGGYTF
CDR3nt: TGCGCCAGCTGCTCACCGGTCAGGGCGGGGGGCTATACCTTC

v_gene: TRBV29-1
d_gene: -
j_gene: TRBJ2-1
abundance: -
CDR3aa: CSVAGTRYNEQFF
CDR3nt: TGCAGCGTCGCCGGCACTAGATACAATGAGCAGTTCTTC

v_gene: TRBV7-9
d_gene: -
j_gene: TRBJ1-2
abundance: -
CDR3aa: CASSSRRLGGRNYGYTF
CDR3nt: TGTGCCAGCAGTTCCAGACGCCTGGGGGGGCGCAACTATGGCTACACCTTC

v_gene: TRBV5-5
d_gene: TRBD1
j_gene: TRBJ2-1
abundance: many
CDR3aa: CASSARQGAQNEQFF
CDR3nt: TGTGCCAGCAGCGCCAGACAGGGGGCGCAAAATGAGCAGTTCTTC

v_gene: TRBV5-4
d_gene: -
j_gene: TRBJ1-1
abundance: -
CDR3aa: CASKSVQGTIAAFF
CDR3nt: TGTGCCAGCAAATCCGTGCAGGGGACTATTGCAGCTTTCTTT

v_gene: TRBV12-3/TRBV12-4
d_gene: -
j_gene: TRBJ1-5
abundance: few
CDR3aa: CASSFGGTRYNNQPQHF
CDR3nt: TGTGCCAGCAGTTTTGGCGGGACACGCTATAACAATCAGCCCCAGCATTTT

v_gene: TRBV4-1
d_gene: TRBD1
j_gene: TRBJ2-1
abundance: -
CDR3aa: CASSHRDRRYYNEQFF
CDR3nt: TGTGCCAGCAGTCATCGGGACAGGCGATACTACAATGAGCAGTTCTTC

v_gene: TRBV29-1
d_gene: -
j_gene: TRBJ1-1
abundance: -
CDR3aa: CSVEVINLGTQRPELFF
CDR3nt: TGCAGCGTTGAAGTCATAAATCTGGGCACCCAACGACCTGAACTTTTCTTT

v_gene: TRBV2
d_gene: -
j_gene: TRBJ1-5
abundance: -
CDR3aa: CASSIWGASNQPQHF
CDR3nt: TGTGCCAGCAGTATTTGGGGGGCTAGCAATCAGCCCCAGCATTTT

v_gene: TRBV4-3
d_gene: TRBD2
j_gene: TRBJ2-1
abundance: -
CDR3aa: CASSRDGSGFHNEQFF
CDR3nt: TGCGCCAGCAGCCGAGATGGTAGCGGGTTTCACAATGAGCAGTTCTTC

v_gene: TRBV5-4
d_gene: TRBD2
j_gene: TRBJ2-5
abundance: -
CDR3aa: CASSFGLAGALETQYF
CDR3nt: TGTGCCAGCAGCTTCGGACTAGCGGGAGCGTTGGAGACCCAGTATTTC

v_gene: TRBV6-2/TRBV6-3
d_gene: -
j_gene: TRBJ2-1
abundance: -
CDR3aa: CASSPPEQGTYNEQFF
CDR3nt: TGTGCCAGCAGCCCCCCGGAACAGGGCACCTACAATGAGCAGTTCTTC

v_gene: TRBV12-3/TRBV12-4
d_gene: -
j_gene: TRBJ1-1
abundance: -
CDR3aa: CASSPRGTESFF
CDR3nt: TGTGCTAGCAGTCCCCGCGGTACTGAATCTTTCTTT

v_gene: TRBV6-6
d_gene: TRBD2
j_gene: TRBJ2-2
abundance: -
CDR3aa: CARTTGGANTVELFF
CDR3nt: TGTGCCAGAACTACCGGGGGGGCGAACACCGTGGAGCTGTTTTTT

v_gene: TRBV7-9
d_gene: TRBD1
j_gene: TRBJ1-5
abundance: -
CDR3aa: CASSLTGGDQPQHF
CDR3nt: TGTGCCAGCAGTTTAACAGGGGGCGATCAGCCCCAGCATTTT